These T cell receptor beta chains were read from a single sample in a study of T cell repertoires in cytomegalovirus infection. TCRdb re-called the reads with MiXCR, one entry per CDR3 protein. This sample has about 220,000 distinct CDR3 sequences, with roughly two fifths found just once. These receptors' targets are unknown. Sequences were derived from CD8+ T cells from cultured PBMCs, sampled from culture after CMV antigen stimulation. The receptors were gathered from a human donor in good health (CMV status not recorded). Some clones in this sample may be carry-over from other donors' samples. Each CDR3 is given with its conserved first and last residue. A D gene is named only where the DNA matches it firmly. For some rows the clone size is stated as once, few or many, or as a class when expanded; others skip it.

V gene: TRBV7-9
D gene: -
J gene: TRBJ1-2
CDR3 length: 14
clone size: -
CDR3 DNA: TGTGCCAGCAGCCCTAACAGGGATTCTCTTGGCTACACCTTC
CDR3 protein: CASSPNRDSLGYTF

V gene: TRBV12-3/TRBV12-4
D gene: -
J gene: TRBJ1-1
CDR3 length: 15
clone size: few
CDR3 DNA: TGTGCCAGCAGTTTGAGTGTGACAGGACGTCCGCAGGCTTTCTTT
CDR3 protein: CASSLSVTGRPQAFF

V gene: TRBV6-2/TRBV6-3
D gene: -
J gene: TRBJ1-5
CDR3 length: 15
clone size: -
CDR3 DNA: TGTGCCAGCAGTTACTCGAGTCGGTACAATCAGCCCCAGCATTTT
CDR3 protein: CASSYSSRYNQPQHF

V gene: TRBV2
D gene: -
J gene: TRBJ1-1
CDR3 length: 14
clone size: -
CDR3 DNA: TGTGCCAGCAGTGAGGCGTACTTGGTGGCTGAAGCTTTCTTT
CDR3 protein: CASSEAYLVAEAFF

V gene: TRBV6-8
D gene: -
J gene: TRBJ1-5
CDR3 length: 14
clone size: -
CDR3 DNA: TGTGCCAGCAGCTTTAACAGGATTGATCAGCCCCAGCATTTT
CDR3 protein: CASSFNRIDQPQHF

V gene: TRBV15
D gene: -
J gene: TRBJ2-4
CDR3 length: 18
clone size: -
CDR3 DNA: TGTGCCACCAGCAGAACAGCGGACGGGGGACTAGCCAAAAACATTCAGTACTTC
CDR3 protein: CATSRTADGGLAKNIQYF

V gene: TRBV30
D gene: TRBD1
J gene: TRBJ2-1
CDR3 length: 15
clone size: -
CDR3 DNA: TGTGCCTGGAGTGTACAACAGGGGGCCTACAATGAGCAGTTCTTC
CDR3 protein: CAWSVQQGAYNEQFF

V gene: TRBV7-2
D gene: -
J gene: TRBJ1-2
CDR3 length: 14
clone size: few
CDR3 DNA: TGTGCCAGCAGCTTAGTGACCGACGGCTATGGCTACACCTTC
CDR3 protein: CASSLVTDGYGYTF

V gene: TRBV28
D gene: -
J gene: TRBJ2-1
CDR3 length: 15
clone size: many
CDR3 DNA: TGTGCCAGCAGTTTTGTGCGGGATTTATACAATGAGCAGTTCTTC
CDR3 protein: CASSFVRDLYNEQFF

V gene: TRBV5-5
D gene: TRBD2
J gene: TRBJ2-1
CDR3 length: 15
clone size: few
CDR3 DNA: TGTGCCAGCAGGGTTAGCGGGACCTCCTACAATGAGCAGTTCTTC
CDR3 protein: CASRVSGTSYNEQFF

V gene: TRBV24-1
D gene: TRBD2
J gene: TRBJ2-3
CDR3 length: 19
clone size: -
CDR3 DNA: TGTGCCACCAGTGCCCCTTCCCCCTCTCTAGCGGGAGTCGCAGATACGCAGTATTTT
CDR3 protein: CATSAPSPSLAGVADTQYF

V gene: TRBV27
D gene: TRBD1
J gene: TRBJ1-2
CDR3 length: 15
clone size: -
CDR3 DNA: TGTGCCAGCAGTGTCGACAGGGGGCTAGACTATGGCTACACCTTC
CDR3 protein: CASSVDRGLDYGYTF

V gene: TRBV5-6
D gene: TRBD1
J gene: TRBJ2-6
CDR3 length: 17
clone size: few
CDR3 DNA: TGTGCCAGCAGCTCCGGGACAGGGGGCAGAGGGGCCAACGTCCTGACTTTC
CDR3 protein: CASSSGTGGRGANVLTF

V gene: TRBV12-5
D gene: TRBD1
J gene: TRBJ2-1
CDR3 length: 14
clone size: -
CDR3 DNA: TGTGCTAGCGGAGACGGGACAGGCTACAATGAGCAGTTCTTC
CDR3 protein: CASGDGTGYNEQFF

V gene: TRBV6-1
D gene: -
J gene: TRBJ2-3
CDR3 length: 13
clone size: many
CDR3 DNA: TGTGCCAGCAGTGACGCGCGGGGAGATACGCAGTATTTT
CDR3 protein: CASSDARGDTQYF

V gene: TRBV6-5
D gene: -
J gene: TRBJ2-7
CDR3 length: 15
clone size: -
CDR3 DNA: TGTGCCAGCAGTTCCCAGGGTAGGGGCTCCTACGAGCAGTACTTC
CDR3 protein: CASSSQGRGSYEQYF

V gene: TRBV5-6
D gene: TRBD1
J gene: TRBJ2-7
CDR3 length: 20
clone size: -
CDR3 DNA: TGTGCCAGCAGCTTGTTCGCCCCTGGGACAGGGGACCTAAACGCCTACGAGCAGTACTTC
CDR3 protein: CASSLFAPGTGDLNAYEQYF

V gene: TRBV2
D gene: -
J gene: TRBJ2-3
CDR3 length: 15
clone size: few
CDR3 DNA: TGTGCCAGCAGTGAAGGGACATTCGGCACAGATACGCAGTATTTT
CDR3 protein: CASSEGTFGTDTQYF

V gene: TRBV19
D gene: -
J gene: TRBJ2-1
CDR3 length: 13
clone size: -
CDR3 DNA: TGTGCCAGTAGTATGGGGGCCTACAATGAGCAGTTCTTC
CDR3 protein: CASSMGAYNEQFF

V gene: TRBV10-3
D gene: TRBD1
J gene: TRBJ2-7
CDR3 length: 14
clone size: -
CDR3 DNA: TGTGCCATCAGTCCAGACAGGGGGCTCAACGAGCAGTACTTC
CDR3 protein: CAISPDRGLNEQYF

V gene: TRBV10-3
D gene: TRBD1
J gene: TRBJ2-1
CDR3 length: 13
clone size: -
CDR3 DNA: TGTGCCGCCGGGACAGGGCATTACAATGAGCAGTTCTTC
CDR3 protein: CAAGTGHYNEQFF

V gene: TRBV7-6
D gene: -
J gene: TRBJ2-1
CDR3 length: 14
clone size: -
CDR3 DNA: TGTGCCAGCAGCTTACCGGGAGCATACAATGAGCAGTTCTTC
CDR3 protein: CASSLPGAYNEQFF

V gene: TRBV19
D gene: TRBD1
J gene: TRBJ2-1
CDR3 length: 15
clone size: few
CDR3 DNA: TGTGCCAGTAACGAGATCGGACAGGGCCTCAATGAGCAGTTCTTC
CDR3 protein: CASNEIGQGLNEQFF

V gene: TRBV9
D gene: -
J gene: TRBJ2-1
CDR3 length: 15
clone size: few
CDR3 DNA: TGTGCCAGCAGCGTAGCGACGGGGATCTACAATGAGCAGTTCTTC
CDR3 protein: CASSVATGIYNEQFF

V gene: TRBV7-4
D gene: -
J gene: TRBJ1-1
CDR3 length: 12
clone size: -
CDR3 DNA: TGTGCCAGCAGCTTAGACGGTCTCGAAGCTTTCTTT
CDR3 protein: CASSLDGLEAFF

V gene: TRBV6-1
D gene: -
J gene: TRBJ1-5
CDR3 length: 14
clone size: few
CDR3 DNA: TGTGCCAGCACCCAGGGTCAGGTCAATCAGCCCCAGCATTTT
CDR3 protein: CASTQGQVNQPQHF

V gene: TRBV28
D gene: -
J gene: TRBJ1-1
CDR3 length: 16
clone size: -
CDR3 DNA: TGTGCCAGCAGTTTCCCCTCCCCCACTGCGAACACTGAAGCTTTCTTT
CDR3 protein: CASSFPSPTANTEAFF

V gene: TRBV28
D gene: TRBD1
J gene: TRBJ1-2
CDR3 length: 15
clone size: -
CDR3 DNA: TGTGCCAGCAGTCCCGGGACAGGGATTCTTTATGGCTACACCTTC
CDR3 protein: CASSPGTGILYGYTF

V gene: TRBV10-3
D gene: -
J gene: TRBJ2-1
CDR3 length: 16
clone size: -
CDR3 DNA: TGTGCCATCAGTGAAACTGGAACCAGCTCCTACAATGAGCAGTTCTTC
CDR3 protein: CAISETGTSSYNEQFF

V gene: TRBV27
D gene: -
J gene: TRBJ1-1
CDR3 length: 13
clone size: -
CDR3 DNA: TGTGCCAGCAGTTCCGAATGGAACACTGAAGCTTTCTTT
CDR3 protein: CASSSEWNTEAFF

V gene: TRBV20-1
D gene: TRBD1
J gene: TRBJ2-7
CDR3 length: 13
clone size: -
CDR3 DNA: TGCAGTGCTAGAGGACAGGGGAGGTACGAGCAGTACTTC
CDR3 protein: CSARGQGRYEQYF

V gene: TRBV7-9
D gene: -
J gene: TRBJ2-5
CDR3 length: 13
clone size: -
CDR3 DNA: TGTGCCAGCGCGGCATGGGTCCAAGAGACCCAGTACTTC
CDR3 protein: CASAAWVQETQYF

V gene: TRBV12-3/TRBV12-4
D gene: -
J gene: TRBJ2-5
CDR3 length: 13
clone size: few
CDR3 DNA: TGTGCCAGCATTGCTAGAGGGGAAGAGACCCAGTACTTC
CDR3 protein: CASIARGEETQYF

V gene: TRBV4-1
D gene: TRBD2
J gene: TRBJ2-1
CDR3 length: 16
clone size: few
CDR3 DNA: TGCGCCAGCAGCCAAGTATTGGCGGGAGGTCAGAATGAGCAGTTCTTC
CDR3 protein: CASSQVLAGGQNEQFF

V gene: TRBV5-6
D gene: -
J gene: TRBJ1-3
CDR3 length: 16
clone size: -
CDR3 DNA: TGTGCCAGCAGCTTGGATGGAGGGGGAGCCGGAAACACCATATATTTT
CDR3 protein: CASSLDGGGAGNTIYF

V gene: TRBV7-8
D gene: -
J gene: TRBJ2-3
CDR3 length: 14
clone size: -
CDR3 DNA: TGTGCCAGCAGCCCGGTGGGGGCAGCAGATACGCAGTATTTT
CDR3 protein: CASSPVGAADTQYF

V gene: TRBV27
D gene: TRBD1
J gene: TRBJ2-3
CDR3 length: 15
clone size: -
CDR3 DNA: TGTGCCAGCACCGGGACAGGGCTCGATTTTGATACGCAGTATTTT
CDR3 protein: CASTGTGLDFDTQYF

V gene: TRBV6-6
D gene: -
J gene: TRBJ1-4
CDR3 length: 15
clone size: -
CDR3 DNA: TGTGCCAGCAGGCCAGCCAAAGCAACTAATGAAAAACTGTTTTTT
CDR3 protein: CASRPAKATNEKLFF

V gene: TRBV7-4
D gene: -
J gene: TRBJ1-2
CDR3 length: 17
clone size: -
CDR3 DNA: TGTGCCAGCAGCTTAGAGTTGGGACGCCTAGCTAACTATGGCTACACCTTC
CDR3 protein: CASSLELGRLANYGYTF

V gene: TRBV14
D gene: -
J gene: TRBJ2-7
CDR3 length: 14
clone size: -
CDR3 DNA: TGTGCCAGCAGCCAAGGGATGCGCACCTACGAGCAGTACTTC
CDR3 protein: CASSQGMRTYEQYF

V gene: TRBV11-2
D gene: TRBD1
J gene: TRBJ1-2
CDR3 length: 16
clone size: few
CDR3 DNA: TGTGCCAGCAGCTTAGATAAAGGACAGGCCGACTATGGCTACACCTTC
CDR3 protein: CASSLDKGQADYGYTF

V gene: TRBV11-2
D gene: -
J gene: TRBJ1-1
CDR3 length: 14
clone size: -
CDR3 DNA: TGTGCCAGCAGCCTCGACACAGGGTCGACTGAAGCTTTCTTT
CDR3 protein: CASSLDTGSTEAFF

V gene: TRBV4-1
D gene: -
J gene: TRBJ1-2
CDR3 length: 15
clone size: -
CDR3 DNA: TGCGCCAGCAGCCAAGAAGGAGAGGCCCGCTATGGCTACACCTTC
CDR3 protein: CASSQEGEARYGYTF

V gene: TRBV4-1
D gene: -
J gene: TRBJ1-5
CDR3 length: 15
clone size: few
CDR3 DNA: TGCGCCAGCAGCCAAGATCAGGCGTCTGTTCAGCCCCAGCATTTT
CDR3 protein: CASSQDQASVQPQHF

V gene: TRBV7-9
D gene: -
J gene: TRBJ2-4
CDR3 length: 15
clone size: few
CDR3 DNA: TGTGCCAGCAGCTTCGAGGGCAGGGCCAAAAACATTCAGTACTTC
CDR3 protein: CASSFEGRAKNIQYF

V gene: TRBV27
D gene: -
J gene: TRBJ1-5
CDR3 length: 13
clone size: few
CDR3 DNA: TGTGCCACCAGAGGGGTATGGAATCAGCCCCAGCATTTT
CDR3 protein: CATRGVWNQPQHF

V gene: TRBV7-4
D gene: -
J gene: TRBJ1-1
CDR3 length: 14
clone size: -
CDR3 DNA: TGTGCCAGCAGCCCCGGGGTAGCCGGGACTGAAGCTTTCTTT
CDR3 protein: CASSPGVAGTEAFF

V gene: TRBV12-5
D gene: TRBD1
J gene: TRBJ2-7
CDR3 length: 16
clone size: -
CDR3 DNA: TGTGCTAGTGGTTTGGTCACCGGGACAGGGCTATACGAGCAGTACTTC
CDR3 protein: CASGLVTGTGLYEQYF

V gene: TRBV5-5
D gene: -
J gene: TRBJ1-5
CDR3 length: 16
clone size: -
CDR3 DNA: TGTGCCAGCAGCGGCCGGGACACCTATAGCAATCAGCCCCAGCATTTT
CDR3 protein: CASSGRDTYSNQPQHF

V gene: TRBV7-6
D gene: -
J gene: TRBJ1-1
CDR3 length: 14
clone size: -
CDR3 DNA: TGTGCCAGCAGCCCCGGACATTCGAACACTGAAGCTTTCTTT
CDR3 protein: CASSPGHSNTEAFF

V gene: TRBV12-3/TRBV12-4
D gene: -
J gene: TRBJ2-2
CDR3 length: 13
clone size: many
CDR3 DNA: TGTGCCAGCAGTAGCACGAACACCGGGGAGCTGTTTTTT
CDR3 protein: CASSSTNTGELFF

V gene: TRBV12-3/TRBV12-4
D gene: -
J gene: TRBJ2-1
CDR3 length: 15
clone size: few
CDR3 DNA: TGTGCCAGCAGTTTGGGGGGTCTGTCCTACAATGAGCAGTTCTTC
CDR3 protein: CASSLGGLSYNEQFF

V gene: TRBV4-2
D gene: TRBD2
J gene: TRBJ2-7
CDR3 length: 17
clone size: -
CDR3 DNA: TGTGCCAGCAGCCAAGTAGGCGGGACTAGCGGGAACTACGAGCAGTACTTC
CDR3 protein: CASSQVGGTSGNYEQYF

V gene: TRBV5-4
D gene: -
J gene: TRBJ1-2
CDR3 length: 13
clone size: -
CDR3 DNA: TGTGCCAGCAGCCCTGGAGGGGCGCGAGGCTACACCTTC
CDR3 protein: CASSPGGARGYTF

V gene: TRBV12-3/TRBV12-4
D gene: -
J gene: TRBJ1-1
CDR3 length: 14
clone size: -
CDR3 DNA: TGTGCCAGCAGTCCGAGTCAGGGAAACACTGAAGCTTTCTTT
CDR3 protein: CASSPSQGNTEAFF

V gene: TRBV6-1
D gene: TRBD1
J gene: TRBJ2-2
CDR3 length: 16
clone size: -
CDR3 DNA: TGTGCAAGCAGGGGACAGGGGTGGGCGCACACCGGGGAGCCGTTTTTT
CDR3 protein: CASRGQGWAHTGEPFF

V gene: TRBV19
D gene: -
J gene: TRBJ2-2
CDR3 length: 15
clone size: -
CDR3 DNA: TGTGCCAGTAGTATGCGGCTCCGGGGCACCGGGGAGCTGTTTTTT
CDR3 protein: CASSMRLRGTGELFF

V gene: TRBV5-1
D gene: -
J gene: TRBJ2-1
CDR3 length: 17
clone size: -
CDR3 DNA: TGCGCCAGCAGCTTGAGGCCACAGCAGAGCACACACAATGAGCAGTTCTTC
CDR3 protein: CASSLRPQQSTHNEQFF